Below, 15 T cell receptor beta chains from the same sample are listed, as sequenced in a study of Graves' ophthalmopathy and Graves' hyperthyroidism. RNA served as the template for amplifying TCR beta CDR3 regions. First-round RT-PCR used HTBI primers; second-round multiplex PCR followed. From the multiplex PCR reads, TCRdb called clonotypes with MiXCR, one entry per CDR3 protein. This table holds hundreds of thousands of distinct CDR3 sequences, about 24% found once. The sample taken for sequencing was peripheral blood. These receptors came from a woman under 30 with stable Graves' hyperthyroidism. Some clones in this sample may be carry-over from other donors' samples.

The chain joins TRBV30 to TRBJ1-2; no definite D call. The germline CDR1 and CDR2 sequences are GTSNPN and SVGIG (reference sequence). Trimming took off 4 bases at V and 4 bases at J, with 16 bases between the two ends. This CDR3 has 14 amino acids. CDR3 loop: CAWTRRVLFYGYTF. As DNA, the CDR3 is TGTGCCTGGACGCGACGAGTACTATTCTATGGCTACACCTTC.

This rearrangement joins TRBV6-1 to TRBJ1-2; tentative D call: TRBD1 (5 bases). CDR3 length: 14 residues. V gave up 8 bases and J gave up 6 bases, with 19 bases separating them. The germline CDR1 and CDR2 sequences are MNHNS and SASEGT. The CDR3 DNA sequence: TGTGCCAGCGGATGGGACCTCAACCGTGATGGCTACACCTTC. Protein: CASGWDLNRDGYTF.

This clonotype has at least ten counts. V is TRBV7-2 and J is TRBJ2-2, with 9 bases identical to TRBD1. Per the germline V gene, CDR1 is SGHTA and CDR2 is FQGNSA. V was clipped by 5 bases and J by 6 bases; unmatched bases: 10. The CDR3 is 16 amino acids. CDR3: CASSLTPGQGAGELFF. The DNA for the CDR3 is TGTGCCAGCAGCCTTACGCCGGGACAGGGCGCCGGGGAGCTGTTTTTT.

The V gene is TRBV11-2, the J gene TRBJ2-7; D is perhaps TRBD1 (6 bases). The CDR3 length is 16 residues. The V and J ends lost 4 bases and 1 base respectively, with 17 bases between them. Germline CDR1 SGHAT, CDR2 FQNNGV. DNA for the CDR3: TGTGCCAGCAGCTCCTATGGACAGTTTGGGTCCTACGAGCAGTACTTC. Translated, it gives CASSSYGQFGSYEQYF. Variable domain in full (rest from reference TRBV11-2 and TRBJ2-7): EAGVAQSPRYKIIEKRQSVAFWCNPISGHATLYWYQQILGQGPKLLIQFQNNGVVDDSQLPKDRFSAERLKGVDSTLKIQPAKLEDSAVYLCASSSYGQFGSYEQYFGPGTRLTVT.

This clonotype was seen many times. The rearrangement links TRBV19 to TRBJ1-1; D possibly corresponds to TRBD1 (6 bases). The CDR3 spans 14 residues. Germline values: CDR1 LNHDA, CDR2 SQIVND (reference sequence). Deletions cut 7 bases from V and 1 base from J, with 13 bases between. DNA for the CDR3: TGTGCCAGTATTCCGGGGGCGAGGAACACTGAAGCTTTCTTT. It encodes CASIPGARNTEAFF.

Note on this clonotype: A much larger clone lies one base from this, so it may be a read error. The chain couples TRBV12-3 or TRBV12-4 to TRBJ1-1; D unclear. This CDR3 comprises 13 residues. This CDR3 reads CASSAHLAGEACF. CDR3 nucleotide sequence: TGTGCCAGCAGTGCCCATTTGGCGGGTGAAGCTTGCTTT.

This chain joins TRBV28 and TRBJ1-3; 7 bases map to TRBD1. Trimming at V came to 7 bases and at J to 4 bases, leaving 13 bases not matched to a gene. The CDR3 is made up of 16 amino acids. From germline, CDR1 is MDHEN and CDR2 SYDVKM. The CDR3 sequence is CASTPGGGMGGNTIYF. CDR3 in DNA: TGTGCCAGCACCCCGGGAGGGGGCATGGGAGGAAACACCATATATTTT. Full variable domain (rest looked up from reference TRBV28 and TRBJ1-3): DVKVTQSSRYLVKRTGEKVFLECVQDMDHENMFWYRQDPGLGLRLIYFSYDVKMKEKGDIPEGYSVSREKKERFSLILESASTNQTSMYLCASTPGGGMGGNTIYFGEGSWLTVV.

This clonotype was observed at least ten times. The CDR3 bases are TGTGCCAGCAGGGAGGGGCACTATGGCTACACCTTC. Protein: CASREGHYGYTF. V is TRBV28 and J is TRBJ1-2; D may be TRBD1 (5 bases). V was pared by 6 bases and J by 3 bases, with 8 bases between. Germline values: CDR1 MDHEN, CDR2 SYDVKM. This CDR3 is 12 amino acids long.

In regard to this clonotype: A much larger clone lies a single base off, so this may be a read error. V usage is TRBV30 and J usage is TRBJ1-1, with D hard to call. CDR1 is GTSNPN and CDR2 is SVGIG in the germline V gene (reference sequence). The ends were cut back, 3 bases at V and 1 base at J, with 6 bases in the middle. This CDR3 has 12 amino acids. The CDR3 loop is CAWRQSNTEAFF. As DNA, the CDR3 is TGTGCCTGGAGACAGTCGAACACTGAAGCTTTCTTT.

This clonotype was seen many times. V gene TRBV19 combines with J gene TRBJ1-5; TRBD1 might be the D (6 bases). Germline CDR1 LNHDA, CDR2 SQIVND (reference sequence). The CDR3 consists of 16 residues. Trimming pared 5 bases from V and 0 bases from J, leaving 14 bases between. CDR3 in amino acids: CASSPTTGYSNQPQHF. The CDR3 bases are TGTGCCAGTAGTCCGACGACAGGTTATAGCAATCAGCCCCAGCATTTT. Full variable domain (outside the CDR3, taken from reference TRBV19 and TRBJ1-5): DGGITQSPKYLFRKEGQNVTLSCEQNLNHDAMYWYRQDPGQGLRLIYYSQIVNDFQKGDIAEGYSVSREKKESFPLTVTSAQKNPTAFYLCASSPTTGYSNQPQHFGDGTRLSIL.

This clonotype was observed at least ten times. The rearrangement links TRBV27 to TRBJ1-1; no reliable D call. V gave up 0 bases and J gave up 0 bases, with 8 bases separating them. The CDR3 extends over 15 amino acids. Germline lookup yields CDR1 MNHEY and CDR2 SMNVEV (reference sequence). The CDR3 loop reads CASSLSLDMNTEAFF. For the CDR3, the DNA is TGTGCCAGCAGTTTATCCTTAGATATGAACACTGAAGCTTTCTTT.

V usage is TRBV19 and J usage is TRBJ1-1, with 10 bases aligning to TRBD1. This CDR3 comprises 14 residues. Germline values: CDR1 LNHDA, CDR2 SQIVND (reference sequence). V lost 8 bases to trimming and J lost 1 base; unmatched junction nucleotides: 4. The CDR3 sequence is CASRDRGQNTEAFF. The CDR3 DNA sequence: TGTGCCAGTCGGGACAGGGGCCAGAACACTGAAGCTTTCTTT.

There are a few counts of this clonotype. The chain links TRBV12-3 or TRBV12-4 to TRBJ1-2; D gene uncertain. The CDR3 covers 14 residues. Trimming took off 1 base at V and 1 base at J, with 7 bases between the two ends. CDR3 DNA: TGTGCCAGCAGTTTAGTCCAGTTTAACTATGGCTACACCTTC. Protein product: CASSLVQFNYGYTF.

For this clonotype: A read error may be the cause here, since a much bigger clone is one base away. This chain connects TRBV28 to TRBJ1-2, with D possibly being TRBD1 (6 bases). Germline CDR1 and CDR2: MDHEN and SYDVKM. The CDR3 has 17 amino acids. Written as DNA, the CDR3 is TGTGCCAGCAGTGGCCGTTTGGACAGCAAAGCTAACTATGGCGACACCTTC. This codes for CASSGRLDSKANYGDTF.

This clonotype showed up many times. This rearrangement joins TRBV6-1 to TRBJ1-5, with D unresolved. Trimming stripped 0 bases from V and 4 bases from J, with 7 bases between. There are 14 residues in the CDR3. CDR1 MNHNS and CDR2 SASEGT come from the germline V gene. The CDR3 loop is CASSEAAGNQPQHF. CDR3 sequence (DNA): TGTGCCAGCAGTGAAGCAGCCGGGAATCAGCCCCAGCATTTT.